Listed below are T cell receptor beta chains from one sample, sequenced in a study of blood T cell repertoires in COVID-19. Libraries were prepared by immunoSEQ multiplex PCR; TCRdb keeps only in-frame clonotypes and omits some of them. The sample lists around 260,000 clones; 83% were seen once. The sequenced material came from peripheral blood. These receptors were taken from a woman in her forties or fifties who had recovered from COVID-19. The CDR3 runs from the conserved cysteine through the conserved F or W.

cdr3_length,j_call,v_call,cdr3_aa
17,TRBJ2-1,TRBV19,CASSNIRTSGVGDEQFF
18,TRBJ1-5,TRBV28,CASSLNVGSGYSNQPQHF
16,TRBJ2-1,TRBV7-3,CASSLIGLAGVREQFF
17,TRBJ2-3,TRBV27,CASSPPGLAGGTDTQYF
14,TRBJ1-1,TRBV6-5,CASSLQGARTEAFF
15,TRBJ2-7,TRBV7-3,CASSLATGDSYEQYF
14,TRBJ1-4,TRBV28,CASSFLGAGEKLFF
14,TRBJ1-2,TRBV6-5,CASNGERAPYGYTF
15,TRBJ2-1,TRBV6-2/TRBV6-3,CASSTRTSGHDEQFF
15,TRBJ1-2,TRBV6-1,CASSEVGGGDYGYTF